The 28 T cell receptor beta chains in this list originate from one sample, sequenced in a study of shared clonotypes between healthy human individuals. Some clones are missing from TCRdb's copy, which holds only in-frame ones; the method was immunoSEQ multiplex PCR. Here the sample spans roughly 2.2 million clones, more than 85% being singletons. The sequenced sample was naive CD4+ T cells from PBMCs. Described subset: CD45RA+ positively selected. The receptors originated from a young man in good health. Some clones in this sample may be carry-over from other donors' samples.

The chain recombines TRBV28 with TRBJ2-7; no firm D call. V was trimmed by 3 bases and J by 6 bases, leaving 9 bases between them. This CDR3 region has 12 residues. Germline V gene sequence: CDR1 MDHEN, CDR2 SYDVKM. CDR3 sequence: CASSFFQREQYF. As DNA, the CDR3 is TGTGCCAGCAGTTTTTTCCAGCGCGAGCAGTACTTC.

The rearrangement uses TRBV5-1 and TRBJ1-4; tentatively, D is TRBD1 (6 bases). V shed 4 bases and J shed 8 bases, with 15 bases lying between them. This CDR3 is built from 14 residues. Germline-derived CDR1 and CDR2 are SGHRS and YFSETQ. The CDR3 sequence: CASSPGTGMEKLFF. The CDR3 nucleotides are TGCGCCAGCAGCCCCGGAACAGGGATGGAAAAACTGTTTTTT.

This clone was recorded only once. J is TRBJ2-1 and V is TRBV19; the match to TRBD2 covers 11 bases. V was clipped by 5 bases and J by 8 bases; unmatched bases: 5. Germline V gives CDR1 LNHDA, CDR2 SQIVND (reference sequence). The CDR3 extends over 14 amino acids. CDR3 amino acids: CASSGGLADDEQFF. The CDR3 nucleotides read TGTGCCAGTAGTGGGGGACTAGCGGACGATGAGCAGTTCTTC.

The chain employs TRBV7-6 and TRBJ2-2, with D hard to call. This CDR3 has 14 residues. Germline lookup yields CDR1 SGHVS and CDR2 FNYEAQ. The V end lost 5 bases, the J end lost 4 bases, and 11 bases lay between the germline ends. The CDR3 sequence: CASSPPTGTGELFF. CDR3 sequence (DNA): TGTGCCAGCAGCCCCCCCACCGGCACCGGGGAGCTGTTTTTT.

The chain has TRBV11-2 and TRBJ2-2, with 9 bases matching TRBD1. Looked up from germline, CDR1 is SGHAT and CDR2 is FQNNGV. The CDR3 is 17 residues long. With V trimmed by 3 bases and J by 7 bases, 12 bases remained unmatched. CDR3 DNA: TGTGCCAGCAGCTTGCATCCCTGGACAGGGGCTAACGGGGAGCTGTTTTTT. The encoded protein is CASSLHPWTGANGELFF.

A few counts support this clone. This chain joins TRBV19 and TRBJ1-4, with 7 bases fitting TRBD1. Germline values: CDR1 LNHDA, CDR2 SQIVND (reference sequence). The ends lost 3 bases at V and 6 bases at J; junction bases unmatched: 7. The CDR3 runs to 15 residues. The chain's CDR3 is CASSINRGNYEKLFF. The CDR3 nucleotides are TGTGCCAGTAGTATCAACAGGGGCAACTATGAAAAACTGTTTTTT.

V gene TRBV5-1 combines with J gene TRBJ2-5, with a possible D match to TRBD2 (6 bases). V was shortened by 6 bases and J by 5 bases, with 17 bases between the two germline ends. Germline V gene lookup returns CDR1 SGHRS and CDR2 YFSETQ. The CDR3 length is 14 residues. CDR3 sequence: CASNWDPGEETQYF. In nucleotides, the CDR3 is TGCGCCAGCAACTGGGACCCGGGGGAGGAGACCCAGTACTTC. The variable domain in full, completed from reference TRBV5-1 and TRBJ2-5, reads KAGVTQTPRYLIKTRGQQVTLSCSPISGHRSVSWYQQTPGQGLQFLFEYFSETQRNKGNFPGRFSGRQFSNSRSEMNVSTLELGDSALYLCASNWDPGEETQYFGPGTRLLVL.

The V call is TRBV28, the J call TRBJ2-3; no clear D gene. The CDR3 sequence is 14 residues long. Trimming removed 5 bases from V and 4 bases from J, with 13 bases in between. Germline values: CDR1 MDHEN, CDR2 SYDVKM. The CDR3 loop reads CASSPTLFADTQYF. CDR3 nucleotides: TGTGCCAGCAGTCCAACCCTATTTGCAGATACGCAGTATTTT.

This clone has more than one count but fewer than ten. The V and J genes are TRBV28 and TRBJ1-2; D not resolved. CDR1 and CDR2 (germline): MDHEN, SYDVKM. Trimming removed 3 bases at V and 6 bases at J, with 8 bases between. The CDR3 has 12 residues. The CDR3 protein is CASSFGSHGYTF. Here the CDR3 DNA reads TGTGCCAGCAGTTTCGGCAGCCATGGCTACACCTTC.

The chain employs TRBV12-1 and TRBJ2-7; TRBD2 was called by the table and not checked on the DNA. TRBV12-1 is a listed pseudogene. This CDR3 region has 15 residues. The CDR3 nucleotides are TGTGCCAGCAGCTCCTCTAGCGGGAGTACCTACGAGCAGTACTTC. As protein: CASSSSSGSTYEQYF.

For this clone: The sample holds other DNA sequences that translate to the same CDR3. The chain couples TRBV28 to TRBJ2-1, with 7 bases matching TRBD2. The CDR3 loop spans 15 amino acids. Germline CDR1 is MDHEN and CDR2 is SYDVKM. V was pared by 2 bases and J by 3 bases, with 4 bases of the junction left unmatched. CDR3: CASSLPSGHYNEQFF. Here the CDR3 DNA reads TGTGCCAGCAGTTTACCTAGCGGCCACTACAATGAGCAGTTCTTC.

This chain joins TRBV28 and TRBJ2-2; D remains unclear. Germline V gene data show CDR1 as MDHEN and CDR2 as SYDVKM. V was trimmed by 1 base and J by 1 base, leaving 7 bases between them. The CDR3 has 15 amino acids. The CDR3 coding sequence is TGTGCCAGCAGTTTATATTTGGGGAACACCGGGGAGCTGTTTTTT. Protein sequence: CASSLYLGNTGELFF.

This chain joins TRBV7-3 and TRBJ1-5, with no clear D. V gave up 2 bases and J gave up 3 bases, with 5 bases separating them. The CDR3 runs 13 residues. Germline CDR1 SGHTA, CDR2 FQGTGA. The CDR3 region is CASSLQDNQPQHF. The CDR3 DNA reads as TGTGCCAGCAGCTTACAGGACAATCAGCCCCAGCATTTT.

This chain joins TRBV5-1 and TRBJ2-5, with D unresolved. This CDR3 has 21 amino acids. CDR1 is SGHRS and CDR2 is YFSETQ in the germline V gene. V gave up 2 bases and J gave up 0 bases, with 29 bases separating them. The CDR3 bases are TGCGCCAGCAGCTTACGTCAAAGAATAACTACAATCCGAGAGTACCAAGAGACCCAGTACTTC. Residues: CASSLRQRITTIREYQETQYF. Together with reference TRBV5-1 and TRBJ2-5, the CDR3 gives the full variable domain: KAGVTQTPRYLIKTRGQQVTLSCSPISGHRSVSWYQQTPGQGLQFLFEYFSETQRNKGNFPGRFSGRQFSNSRSEMNVSTLELGDSALYLCASSLRQRITTIREYQETQYFGPGTRLLVL.

Remarks on this clone: Other DNA sequences of this sample code for an identical CDR3. The chain is built from TRBV9 and TRBJ1-3, with D possibly matching TRBD1 (6 bases). The germline V gene has CDR1 SGDLS and CDR2 YYNGEE. Deletions cut 0 bases from V and 2 bases from J, with 9 bases between. The CDR3 covers 15 residues. CDR3 DNA: TGTGCCAGCAGCGTAGGGGGGGCGGCTGGAAACACCATATATTTT. This sequence encodes CASSVGGAAGNTIYF.

This sequence joins TRBV7-9 and TRBJ2-5; 9 bases agree with TRBD1. The CDR3 extends over 15 amino acids. V trimming: 10 bases; J trimming: 0 bases; junction bases outside the gene matches: 9. The germline CDR1 and CDR2 sequences are SEHNR and FQNEAQ (reference sequence). Written as DNA, the CDR3 is TGTGCCACTACCTCGACAGGGGGGTACCAAGAGACCCAGTACTTC. This gives the protein CATTSTGGYQETQYF.

Here the CDR3 DNA reads TGTGCCAGCAGTTCCCCATCAGGGGGTAATGAAAAACTGTTTTTT. Protein sequence: CASSSPSGGNEKLFF. V gene TRBV28 combines with J gene TRBJ1-4; 7 bases match TRBD1. Germline lookup yields CDR1 MDHEN and CDR2 SYDVKM. The V segment lost 4 bases and the J segment 4 bases; nucleotides outside the gene matches: 6. The CDR3 consists of 15 residues.

As to this clone: Additional DNA sequences in this sample encode the identical CDR3. The chain has TRBV6-5 and TRBJ1-5, with a tentative D call TRBD1 (5 bases). Germline V gene lookup returns CDR1 MNHEY and CDR2 SVGAGI. Trimming took 0 bases from V and 5 from J, leaving 5 bases between them. This CDR3 contains 13 residues. The CDR3 reads CASSYSGDQPQHF. Written as DNA, the CDR3 is TGTGCCAGCAGTTACTCAGGGGATCAGCCCCAGCATTTT.

Remarks on this clone: Other DNA sequences in this specimen translate into the identical CDR3. The chain employs TRBV18 and TRBJ2-2; D unclear. This CDR3 is 13 amino acids long. Germline V lookup: CDR1 KGHSH, CDR2 LQKENI. The V end lost 3 bases, the J end lost 4 bases, and 6 bases lay between the germline ends. CDR3: CASSPVGTGELFF. CDR3 DNA sequence: TGTGCCAGCTCACCCGTTGGCACCGGGGAGCTGTTTTTT.

The chain is built from TRBV21-1 and TRBJ2-2; the table's D call of TRBD2 was not tested on the DNA. TRBV21-1 is assigned pseudogene status. CDR3 length equals 19 residues. This CDR3 is CASSKSRASGRVGTGELFF. The CDR3 coding sequence is TGTGCCAGCAGCAAATCGCGGGCTAGCGGGAGGGTCGGCACCGGGGAGCTGTTTTTT.

The V and J genes are TRBV28 and TRBJ1-2; D gene unclear. There are 14 residues in the CDR3. Germline assignment: CDR1 MDHEN and CDR2 SYDVKM. Trimming pared 5 bases from V and 8 bases from J, leaving 18 bases between. The CDR3 region has the DNA TGTGCCAGCAGTCTAAGGGCCTTTAGGGAGGGCTACACCTTC. It is translated as CASSLRAFREGYTF.

V is TRBV20-1 and J is TRBJ2-4; maybe TRBD2 (5 bases). V was shortened by 1 base and J by 8 bases, with 6 bases between the two germline ends. The CDR3 runs to 11 residues. The germline gives CDR1 DFQATT, CDR2 SNEGSKA (reference sequence). CDR3 nucleotides: TGCAGTGCTAGAGTCGGGGACATTCAGTACTTC. It yields the protein CSARVGDIQYF.

The CDR3 is CASSLGLLAGGPTDTQYF. The DNA for the CDR3 is TGTGCCAGCAGCTTAGGACTTTTAGCGGGAGGGCCCACAGATACGCAGTATTTT. V is TRBV7-8 and J is TRBJ2-3; TRBD2 agrees at 11 bases. The J segment lost 2 bases and the V segment lost 1 base, leaving 8 bases of the junction unmatched. This CDR3 region has 18 residues. Germline CDR1 SGHVS, CDR2 FQNEAQ.

This chain connects TRBV5-5 to TRBJ2-3; 9 bases are shared with TRBD1. The ends lost 4 bases at V and 1 base at J; junction bases unmatched: 1. The CDR3 spans 14 residues. The germline gives CDR1 SGHKS, CDR2 YYEKEE (reference sequence). The CDR3 sequence is CASSRTGGTDTQYF. The CDR3 DNA is TGTGCCAGCAGCCGGACAGGGGGCACAGATACGCAGTATTTT.

This chain links TRBV5-4 with TRBJ2-3, with 9 bases matching TRBD2. The germline CDR1 and CDR2 sequences are SGHNT and YYREEE (reference sequence). This CDR3 region has 16 residues. V was clipped by 1 base and J by 2 bases; unmatched bases: 5. The CDR3 region is CASSLKAGGVTDTQYF. The CDR3 DNA is TGTGCCAGCAGCTTGAAAGCGGGAGGTGTCACAGATACGCAGTATTTT. Variable domain in full (rest from reference TRBV5-4 and TRBJ2-3): ETGVTQSPTHLIKTRGQQVTLRCSSQSGHNTVSWYQQALGQGPQFIFQYYREEENGRGNFPPRFSGLQFPNYSSELNVNALELDDSALYLCASSLKAGGVTDTQYFGPGTRLTVL.

The J gene is TRBJ2-1, the V gene TRBV30; D gene unclear. Trimming removed 0 bases at V and 6 bases at J, with 12 bases between. Germline CDR1 and CDR2: GTSNPN and SVGIG (reference sequence). The CDR3 is made up of 14 amino acids. CDR3 DNA: TGTGCCTGGAGTGTAATCAAACGCGGCAATGAGCAGTTCTTC. This translates into CAWSVIKRGNEQFF.

This chain connects TRBV5-5 to TRBJ1-1; weak D call: TRBD1 (5 bases). Trimming removed 0 bases at V and 2 bases at J, with 11 bases between. Germline V CDR1 and CDR2: SGHKS, YYEKEE (reference sequence). CDR3 length: 15 amino acids. The chain's CDR3 is CASSLAVRANTEAFF. DNA for the CDR3: TGTGCCAGCAGCTTGGCGGTCAGGGCTAACACTGAAGCTTTCTTT.

On this clone itself: This CDR3 is also generated by other DNA sequences in the sample. The V and J genes are TRBV28 and TRBJ2-6, with D possibly called TRBD1 or TRBD2 (5 bases each). Trimming took off 5 bases at V and 2 bases at J, with 10 bases between the two ends. Germline CDR1 reads MDHEN; CDR2 reads SYDVKM. The CDR3 has 15 amino acids. The CDR3 sequence: CASSLGDPGANVLTF. DNA of the CDR3: TGTGCCAGCAGTCTCGGGGACCCTGGGGCCAACGTCCTGACTTTC.